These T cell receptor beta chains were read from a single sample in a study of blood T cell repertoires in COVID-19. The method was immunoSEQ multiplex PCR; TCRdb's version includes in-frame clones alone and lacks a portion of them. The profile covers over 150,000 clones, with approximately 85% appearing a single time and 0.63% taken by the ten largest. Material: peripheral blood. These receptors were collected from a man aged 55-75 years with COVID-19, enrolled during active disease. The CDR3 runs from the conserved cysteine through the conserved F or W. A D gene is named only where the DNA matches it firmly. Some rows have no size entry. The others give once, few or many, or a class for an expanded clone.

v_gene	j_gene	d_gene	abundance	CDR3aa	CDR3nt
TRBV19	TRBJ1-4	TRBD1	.	CASSSTGTQNEKLFF	TGTGCCAGTAGTTCGACAGGGACTCAAAATGAAAAACTGTTTTTT
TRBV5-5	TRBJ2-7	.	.	CASSLVASAGAYEQYF	TGTGCCAGCAGCTTGGTGGCGTCGGCAGGGGCCTACGAGCAGTACTTC
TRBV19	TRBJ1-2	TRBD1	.	CASSITQGAVDGYTF	TGTGCCAGTAGTATAACACAGGGGGCTGTAGATGGCTACACCTTC
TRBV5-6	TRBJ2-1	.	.	CASSLLYEQFF	TGTGCCAGCAGCTTACTCTATGAGCAGTTCTTC
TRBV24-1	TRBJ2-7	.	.	CATSDAGTVGPYEQYF	TGTGCCACCAGTGATGCGGGGACAGTGGGCCCCTACGAGCAGTACTTC
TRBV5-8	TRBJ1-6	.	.	CASSFEYGGYNSPLHF	TGTGCCAGCAGCTTTGAATACGGCGGATATAATTCACCCCTCCACTTT
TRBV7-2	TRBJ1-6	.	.	CASSLAPTGSGSPLHF	TGTGCCAGCAGCTTAGCGCCGACAGGCTCGGGTTCACCCCTCCACTTT
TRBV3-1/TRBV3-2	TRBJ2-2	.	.	CASSQVRPWRGNTGELFF	TGTGCCAGCAGCCAAGTAAGGCCCTGGCGGGGTAACACCGGGGAGCTGTTTTTT
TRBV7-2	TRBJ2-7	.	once	CASSSYLDYEQYF	TGTGCCAGCAGCTCCTACCTAGACTACGAGCAGTACTTC
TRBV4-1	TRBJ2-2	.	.	CASSQGQGLRTGELFF	TGCGCCAGCAGCCAAGGTCAGGGGCTTAGGACCGGGGAGCTGTTTTTT
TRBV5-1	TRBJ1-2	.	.	CASSLLGGGGYTF	TGCGCCAGCAGCTTGCTGGGGGGTGGCGGCTACACCTTC
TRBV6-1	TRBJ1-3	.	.	CASSESGTGNTIYF	TGTGCCAGCAGTGAATCAGGGACTGGAAACACCATATATTTT
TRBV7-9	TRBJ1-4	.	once	CASSLAGGFEKLFF	TGTGCCAGCAGCTTAGCGGGAGGCTTTGAAAAACTGTTTTTT
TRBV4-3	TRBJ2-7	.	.	CASSQQVDSYEQYF	TGCGCCAGCAGCCAGCAGGTAGACTCCTACGAGCAGTACTTC
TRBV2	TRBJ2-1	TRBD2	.	CASSEAVAGGNEQFF	TGTGCCAGCAGTGAGGCTGTAGCGGGGGGGAATGAGCAGTTCTTC
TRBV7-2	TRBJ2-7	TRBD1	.	CASRAPTGGGAGEQYF	TGTGCCAGCAGGGCCCCGACAGGGGGCGGTGCGGGGGAGCAGTACTTC
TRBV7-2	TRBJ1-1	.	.	CASSLAGLARTEAFF	TGTGCCAGCAGCTTAGCGGGACTCGCTAGGACTGAAGCTTTCTTT
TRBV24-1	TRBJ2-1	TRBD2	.	CATNPSGYNEQFF	TGTGCCACCAACCCTAGCGGATACAATGAGCAGTTCTTC
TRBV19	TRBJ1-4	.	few	CASTDSGNEKLFF	TGTGCCAGTACCGACAGTGGTAATGAAAAACTGTTTTTT
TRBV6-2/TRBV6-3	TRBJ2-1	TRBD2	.	CASSSFLAGGTNEQFF	TGTGCCAGCAGTTCATTCCTAGCGGGAGGGACCAATGAGCAGTTCTTC
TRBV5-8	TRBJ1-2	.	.	CASSLHSRAVAGYTF	TGTGCCAGCAGCTTACATTCCAGGGCGGTTGCGGGCTACACCTTC
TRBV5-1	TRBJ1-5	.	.	CASSLSGGVNQPQHF	TGCGCCAGCAGCTTGTCCGGAGGGGTGAATCAGCCCCAGCATTTT
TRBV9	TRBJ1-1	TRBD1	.	CASSRRGLGADTEAFF	TGTGCCAGCAGTCGTAGGGGGCTTGGGGCGGACACTGAAGCTTTCTTT
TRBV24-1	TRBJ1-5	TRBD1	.	CATSSGQGDNQPQHF	TGTGCCACCAGTTCTGGACAGGGAGACAATCAGCCCCAGCATTTT
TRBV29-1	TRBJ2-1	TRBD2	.	CSVAGLAGRNEQFF	TGCAGCGTTGCCGGGCTAGCGGGGAGGAATGAGCAGTTCTTC
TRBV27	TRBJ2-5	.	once	CASSSSRGRQETQYF	TGTGCCAGCAGTTCCTCCAGGGGTCGGCAAGAGACCCAGTACTTC
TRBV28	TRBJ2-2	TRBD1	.	CASSLVQGARLTGELFF	TGTGCCAGCAGTTTAGTGCAGGGGGCTCGACTCACCGGGGAGCTGTTTTTT
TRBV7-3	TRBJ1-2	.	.	CASSLSSDQGSGYTF	TGTGCCAGCAGCTTAAGTTCAGATCAGGGGTCTGGCTACACCTTC
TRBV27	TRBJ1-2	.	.	CASSFSNPTGRDGYTF	TGTGCCAGCAGTTTCTCGAACCCAACAGGGAGGGATGGCTACACCTTC
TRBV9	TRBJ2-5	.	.	CASTRSPGLQETQYF	TGTGCCAGCACCAGATCACCAGGGCTCCAAGAGACCCAGTACTTC
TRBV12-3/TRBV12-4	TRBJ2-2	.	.	CASKINTGELFF	TGTGCCAGCAAAATAAACACCGGGGAGCTGTTTTTT
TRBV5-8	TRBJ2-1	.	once	CASSSGGWSYNEQFF	TGTGCCAGCAGCTCGGGTGGTTGGTCCTACAATGAGCAGTTCTTC
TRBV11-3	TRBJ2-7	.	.	CASSSPSAGRYEQYF	TGTGCCAGCAGCTCCCCATCGGCGGGAAGATACGAGCAGTACTTC
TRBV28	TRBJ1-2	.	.	CASSLWGGGYTF	TGTGCCAGCAGTTTATGGGGGGGTGGCTACACCTTC
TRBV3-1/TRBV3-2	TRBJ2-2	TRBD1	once	CASTRSGQGYTGELFF	TGTGCCAGCACCAGATCCGGACAGGGATACACCGGGGAGCTGTTTTTT
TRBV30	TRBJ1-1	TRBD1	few	CACGQGVGEAFF	TGTGCCTGCGGACAGGGGGTAGGCGAAGCTTTCTTT
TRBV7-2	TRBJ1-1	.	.	CASSLAPGQVYEAFF	TGTGCCAGCAGCTTAGCCCCTGGACAAGTTTATGAAGCTTTCTTT